These 30 T cell receptor beta chains share one sample of origin, sequenced in a study of radiotherapy plus CTLA-4 blockade in lung cancer. The method was immunoSEQ multiplex PCR; TCRdb's version includes in-frame clones alone and lacks a portion of them. This sample has 40,000 to 45,000 clones, with more than 65% found just once. The sample here was peripheral blood, taken from a patient treated with radiotherapy plus ipilimumab. Receptors originate from a human donor with non-small cell lung cancer who had stable disease on radiotherapy plus ipilimumab.

The V and J genes are TRBV5-1 and TRBJ2-5, with D uncertain. Between the trimmed V and J ends, which lost 3 bases and 4 bases, there was a span of 4 bases. Germline V gene lookup returns CDR1 SGHRS and CDR2 YFSETQ. This CDR3 comprises 11 residues. The CDR3 protein is CASSYGETQYF. CDR3 nucleotides: TGCGCCAGCAGCTACGGAGAGACCCAGTACTTC.

The chain combines TRBV19 with TRBJ1-2; D is perhaps TRBD1 (5 bases). The V gene's germline CDR1 is LNHDA and CDR2 SQIVND (reference sequence). V shed 3 bases and J shed 2 bases, with 10 bases lying between them. This CDR3 comprises 14 residues. DNA for the CDR3: TGTGCCAGTAGTATCTTGAACAGGAACTATGGCTACACCTTC. Translated: CASSILNRNYGYTF.

The chain is built from TRBV25-1 and TRBJ2-7; a weak D match, TRBD2 (5 bases). This CDR3 spans 13 amino acids. V was clipped by 2 bases and J by 3 bases, with 8 bases between them. Germline CDR1 reads MGHDK; CDR2 reads SYGVNS. The CDR3 nucleotides are TGTGCCAGCAGTGAAATAGGAGGCTACGAGCAGTACTTC. It translates to CASSEIGGYEQYF.

This chain links TRBV30 with TRBJ1-4; D possibly corresponds to TRBD1 (6 bases). There are 12 residues in the CDR3. V gave up 5 bases and J gave up 3 bases, with 7 bases separating them. Germline CDR1 GTSNPN, CDR2 SVGIG (reference sequence). The CDR3 loop reads CAWGQSNEKLFF. The CDR3 DNA reads TGTGCCTGGGGACAGTCTAATGAAAAACTGTTTTTT.

The chain carries TRBV5-6 and TRBJ2-5, with 8 bases lining up with TRBD1. This CDR3 comprises 13 residues. Germline CDR1 and CDR2: SGHDT and YYEEEE. V gave up 3 bases and J gave up 7 bases; unmatched junction bases: 5. The CDR3 loop reads CASSSDRVGTQYF. The CDR3 nucleotides are TGTGCCAGCAGCTCGGACAGGGTCGGGACCCAGTACTTC.

V usage is TRBV14 and J usage is TRBJ1-1; 7 nucleotides match TRBD1. This CDR3 contains 15 residues. V was pared by 6 bases and J by 5 bases, with 12 bases of the junction left unmatched. Germline values: CDR1 SGHDN, CDR2 FVKESK. CDR3 bases: TGTGCCAGCAGTCGGACAGGCCCGAGGGGGACTGAAGCTTTCTTT. Its translation is CASSRTGPRGTEAFF.

The chain recombines TRBV5-1 with TRBJ2-2; 12 nucleotides align to TRBD1. The trim removed 4 bases at V and 5 bases at J, leaving 15 bases unmatched. Germline CDR1 SGHRS, CDR2 YFSETQ. The CDR3 consists of 19 residues. As DNA, the CDR3 is TGCGCCAGCAGCCTTAAGGGACAGGGGGCCGGCCTCTCTACCGGGGAGCTGTTTTTT. It encodes CASSLKGQGAGLSTGELFF. The full variable domain, its missing parts supplied by reference TRBV5-1 and TRBJ2-2, is KAGVTQTPRYLIKTRGQQVTLSCSPISGHRSVSWYQQTPGQGLQFLFEYFSETQRNKGNFPGRFSGRQFSNSRSEMNVSTLELGDSALYLCASSLKGQGAGLSTGELFFGEGSRLTVL.

The chain links TRBV5-4 to TRBJ1-2; possible D gene TRBD1, 6 bases. The V end lost 1 base, the J end lost 5 bases, and 18 bases lay between the germline ends. The CDR3 extends over 16 amino acids. Germline CDR1 reads SGHNT; CDR2 reads YYREEE (reference sequence). The CDR3 loop is CASSLRGWGGAYGYTF. Written as DNA, the CDR3 is TGTGCCAGCAGCTTGAGGGGGTGGGGGGGCGCTTATGGCTACACCTTC.

The CDR3 DNA follows: TGTGCCAGCAGATTTACAGGGGAGCAGCCCCAGCATTTT. Translation gives CASRFTGEQPQHF. The chain employs TRBV7-2 and TRBJ1-5; TRBD1 aligns across 7 bases. Germline V CDR1 and CDR2: SGHTA, FQGNSA. This CDR3 spans 13 amino acids. Germline trimming cut 6 bases from V and 7 bases from J; bases unmatched to any gene: 6.

V and J are TRBV9 and TRBJ2-1; tentative D call: TRBD2 (6 bases). CDR1 SGDLS and CDR2 YYNGEE come from the germline V gene. V was cut by 8 bases and J by 2 bases, with 14 bases left in between. CDR3 size: 14 residues. The CDR3 here is CASNPGTAYNEQFF. The CDR3, as DNA: TGTGCCAGTAACCCCGGGACTGCCTACAATGAGCAGTTCTTC.

This sequence joins TRBV19 and TRBJ2-1; no clear D gene. The CDR3 covers 14 residues. Germline V gene lookup returns CDR1 LNHDA and CDR2 SQIVND (reference sequence). V gave up 3 bases and J gave up 4 bases, with 10 bases separating them. The CDR3 loop is CASSILPEYNEQFF. For the CDR3, the DNA is TGTGCCAGTAGTATCCTCCCGGAGTACAATGAGCAGTTCTTC.

J is TRBJ1-1 and V is TRBV29-1; 7 bases are a match to TRBD1. The junction had 3 bases not matched to a gene; V was cut back by 0 bases and J by 11 bases. This CDR3 has 11 amino acids. In germline, CDR1 is SQVTM, CDR2 ANQGSEA. The chain's CDR3 is CSVEETGSAFF. CDR3 coding DNA: TGCAGCGTTGAAGAGACAGGGAGTGCTTTCTTT.

The rearrangement joins TRBV12-5 to TRBJ1-2; a possible D gene is TRBD1 (6 bases). The CDR3 runs to 12 residues. The germline V gene encodes CDR1 LGHNT and CDR2 FRNRAP. The ends were cut back, 4 bases at V and 5 bases at J, with 8 bases in the middle. The DNA of the CDR3 is TGTGCTAGTGGTTCGGACAGTTATGGCTACACCTTC. It codes for CASGSDSYGYTF.

J is TRBJ1-6 and V is TRBV6-1, with no clear D. Between the trimmed V and J ends, which lost 7 bases and 13 bases, there was a span of 14 bases. The germline gives CDR1 MNHNS, CDR2 SASEGT. This CDR3 comprises 12 residues. CDR3 sequence reads: CASNPGMTPLHF. The CDR3, as DNA: TGTGCCAGCAATCCGGGGATGACGCCCCTCCACTTT.

The V gene is TRBV4-1, the J gene TRBJ2-3, with TRBD2 matching over 11 bases. The V gene end was trimmed by 4 bases and the J gene end by 2 bases; junction bases not matched to a gene: 8. This CDR3 spans 17 amino acids. The germline V gene has CDR1 MGHRA and CDR2 YSYEKL. Written as DNA, the CDR3 is TGCGCCAGCAGCCGGATAGCGGGGGGGCGTGTCACAGATACGCAGTATTTT. Translating gives CASSRIAGGRVTDTQYF.

This clone appeared a few times. The germline gene is not matched at one end of the junction; a read error may be the cause. This chain links TRBV30 with TRBJ1-2; possible D gene TRBD1, 6 bases. The germline V gene has CDR1 GTSNPN and CDR2 SVGIG (reference sequence). The CDR3 length is 15 residues. DNA for the CDR3: TGTGCCTGGACCAGATCGGCAGGGGCCAACTACGGCTACACCTTC. Encoded protein: CAWTRSAGANYGYTF.

This chain links TRBV18 with TRBJ1-2; D call uncertain. This CDR3 has 15 amino acids. V lost 2 bases, J lost 4 bases, and 14 bases lay in between. Germline V lookup: CDR1 KGHSH, CDR2 LQKENI. The CDR3 DNA follows: TGTGCCAGCTCACCAGAGGGTGGCCCTTTCTATGGCTACACCTTC. The encoded protein is CASSPEGGPFYGYTF.

The V call is TRBV5-4, the J call TRBJ2-5; TRBD2 aligns across 15 bases. Trimming took 0 bases from V and 7 from J; bases not matched to a gene: 4. CDR3 length: 16 residues. The V gene's germline CDR1 is SGHNT and CDR2 YYREEE (reference sequence). CDR3 sequence: CASSLGTSGGVGTQYF. The CDR3 DNA reads as TGTGCCAGCAGCTTGGGGACTAGCGGGGGGGTCGGGACCCAGTACTTC.

J is TRBJ1-6 and V is TRBV10-3, with TRBD1 matching over 11 bases. V dropped 10 bases and J dropped 8; count of bases not matched to a gene: 13. The CDR3 consists of 16 residues. CDR1 is ENHRY, CDR2 SYGVKD, per germline. This CDR3 reads CATWDRDRGSYSPLHF. DNA of the CDR3: TGTGCCACCTGGGACCGGGACAGGGGGTCATATTCACCCCTCCACTTT.

The chain is built from TRBV5-3 and TRBJ2-7, with 9 bases that match TRBD2. TRBV5-3 has ORF status, its function being uncertain. Trimming cost V 0 bases and J 0 bases; bases outside gene matches: 4. The CDR3 length is 16 residues. The chain's CDR3 is CARSLELAGFSYEQYF. The CDR3 bases are TGTGCCAGAAGCTTGGAGCTAGCGGGGTTCTCCTACGAGCAGTACTTC.

For this clone: The identical CDR3 is also encoded by other nucleotide sequences in the sample. The chain couples TRBV18 to TRBJ1-5; 9 nucleotides line up with TRBD1. The trim removed 4 bases at V and 8 bases at J, leaving 15 bases unmatched. Germline lookup yields CDR1 KGHSH and CDR2 LQKENI. The CDR3 runs 17 residues. CDR3 bases: TGTGCCAGCTCACTTCGCCCTCCGGGACAGGGAAAGGAGCCCCAGCATTTT. Encoded protein: CASSLRPPGQGKEPQHF.

V usage is TRBV2 and J usage is TRBJ2-1; D remains ambiguous. CDR3 length: 13 amino acids. Trimming left V 1 base short and J 9 bases short, with 10 bases between. Germline V CDR1 and CDR2: SNHLY, FYNNEI. The DNA of the CDR3 is TGTGCCAGCAGTGAAGGTTCAGGAACTGAGCAGTTCTTC. Encoded protein: CASSEGSGTEQFF.

This clone was picked up a small number of times. The V gene is TRBV10-3, the J gene TRBJ2-7; a weak D match, TRBD2 (7 bases). Germline CDR1 ENHRY, CDR2 SYGVKD. Trimming removed 8 bases at V and 6 bases at J, with 17 bases between. The CDR3 consists of 13 residues. The CDR3 protein is CAIGRDTKGEQYF. In DNA, the CDR3 is TGTGCCATCGGGAGGGACACCAAGGGCGAGCAGTACTTC.

The CDR3 loop is CASSPGTENSPLHF. The CDR3 nucleotides read TGTGCCAGTAGTCCCGGGACAGAAAATTCACCCCTCCACTTT. The chain combines TRBV19 with TRBJ1-6, with 7 bases identical to TRBD1. This CDR3 is built from 14 residues. Germline CDR1 LNHDA, CDR2 SQIVND (reference sequence). V lost 5 bases and J lost 7; bases outside the gene matches: 5.

This chain links TRBV6-1 with TRBJ1-2; D remains unclear. This CDR3 comprises 15 residues. The germline V gene encodes CDR1 MNHNS and CDR2 SASEGT. Trimming shortened V by 0 bases and J by 4 bases, and 12 bases separated the two germline ends. CDR3 bases: TGTGCCAGCAGTGAAGCCCCCCGAGGCGGCTATGGCTACACCTTC. It translates to CASSEAPRGGYGYTF.

This clone is a singleton in its sample. The rearrangement uses TRBV5-4 and TRBJ1-1, with D tentatively TRBD1 (6 bases). From germline, CDR1 is SGHNT and CDR2 YYREEE (reference sequence). CDR3 length equals 15 residues. Trimming cost V 0 bases and J 6 bases, with 15 bases left between them. The CDR3 loop is CASSLGRGGFAEAFF. The CDR3 DNA reads TGTGCCAGCAGCTTGGGAAGAGGGGGATTCGCTGAAGCTTTCTTT.

This chain joins TRBV27 and TRBJ2-2; D gene ambiguous. Trimming shortened V by 0 bases and J by 0 bases, and 8 bases separated the two germline ends. Looked up from germline, CDR1 is MNHEY and CDR2 is SMNVEV (reference sequence). The CDR3 is 16 residues long. The CDR3 DNA is TGTGCCAGCAGTTTATCGATTAGCCCGAACACCGGGGAGCTGTTTTTT. Translated, it gives CASSLSISPNTGELFF.

This clone was detected a few times. The chain joins TRBV4-2 to TRBJ2-1, with 9 bases that match TRBD2. CDR3 length: 15 residues. V lost 1 base to trimming and J lost 2 bases; unmatched junction nucleotides: 0. Germline CDR1 is LGHNA and CDR2 is YNFKEQ. The CDR3 region is CASSQGLAAYNEQFF. The CDR3 DNA follows: TGTGCCAGCAGCCAAGGACTAGCGGCCTACAATGAGCAGTTCTTC.

The J gene is TRBJ1-1, the V gene TRBV6-4, with D possibly being TRBD1 (6 bases). The ends were cut back, 3 bases at V and 3 bases at J, with 11 bases in the middle. The CDR3 consists of 14 residues. Germline CDR1 reads MRHNA; CDR2 reads SNTAGT. The CDR3 DNA reads as TGTGCCAGCAGTGAGCGGGGGGCGGACACTGAAGCTTTCTTT. Translated: CASSERGADTEAFF.

Concerning this clone: Different DNA sequences within this sample yield the same CDR3. This chain links TRBV7-8 with TRBJ2-5, with D perhaps TRBD1 (5 bases). V lost 9 bases and J lost 1, with 15 bases in between. Germline V gene data show CDR1 as SGHVS and CDR2 as FQNEAQ. The CDR3 extends over 14 amino acids. The DNA for the CDR3 is TGTGCCAGTAGTCTAGGGGTGACCCAAGAGACCCAGTACTTC. Protein product: CASSLGVTQETQYF.